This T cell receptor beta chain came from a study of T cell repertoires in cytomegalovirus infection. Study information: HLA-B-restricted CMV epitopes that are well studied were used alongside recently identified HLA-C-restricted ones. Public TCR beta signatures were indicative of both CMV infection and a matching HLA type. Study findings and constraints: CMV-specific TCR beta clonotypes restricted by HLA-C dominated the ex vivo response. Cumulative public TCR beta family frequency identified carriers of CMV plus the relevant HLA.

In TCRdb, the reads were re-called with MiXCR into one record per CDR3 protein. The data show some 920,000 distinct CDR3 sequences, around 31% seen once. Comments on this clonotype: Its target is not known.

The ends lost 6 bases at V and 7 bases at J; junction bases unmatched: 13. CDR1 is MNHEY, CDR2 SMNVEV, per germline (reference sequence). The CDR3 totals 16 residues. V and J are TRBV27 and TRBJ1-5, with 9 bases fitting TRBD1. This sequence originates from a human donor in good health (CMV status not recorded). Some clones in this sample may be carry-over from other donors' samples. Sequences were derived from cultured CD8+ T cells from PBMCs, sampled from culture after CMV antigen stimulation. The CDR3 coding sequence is TGTGCCAGCAGCTTAGGACCGGGACAGGGTCGGCAGCCCCAGCATTTT. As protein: CASSLGPGQGRQPQHF.